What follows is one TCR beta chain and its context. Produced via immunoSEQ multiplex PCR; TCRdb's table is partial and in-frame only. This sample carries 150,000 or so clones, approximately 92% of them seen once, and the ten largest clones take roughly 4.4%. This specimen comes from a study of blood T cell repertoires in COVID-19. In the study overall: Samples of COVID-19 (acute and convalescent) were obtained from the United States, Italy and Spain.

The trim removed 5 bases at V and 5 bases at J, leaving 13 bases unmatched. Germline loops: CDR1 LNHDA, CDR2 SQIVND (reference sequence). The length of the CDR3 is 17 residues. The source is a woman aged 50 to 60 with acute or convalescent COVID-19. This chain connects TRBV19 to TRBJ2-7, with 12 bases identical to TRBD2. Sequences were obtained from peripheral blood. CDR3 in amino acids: CASSPRGLAGHWDEQYF. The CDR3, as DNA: TGTGCCAGTAGTCCTAGGGGACTAGCGGGCCATTGGGACGAGCAGTACTTC.